These 23 T cell receptor beta chains share one sample of origin, sequenced in a study of prognosis after radiotherapy for stage I lung cancer. The authors amplified TCR beta CDR3 from genomic DNA using two-round multiplex PCR. The use of primers specific to each TRBV and TRBJ gene characterized first-round PCR. TCRdb reprocessed the multiplex PCR reads with MiXCR, giving one entry per CDR3 protein. Of nearly 35,000 distinct CDR3 sequences in the sample, approximately 32% were seen once. The material sequenced was PBMCs, taken before or after stereotactic body radiation therapy (not recorded which). The source is a donor at least 50 years old with non-small cell lung cancer.

This clonotype has a count of ten or more. The chain couples TRBV5-5 to TRBJ2-5; TRBD2 might be the D (6 bases). Germline V gene lookup returns CDR1 SGHKS and CDR2 YYEKEE (reference sequence). Trimming took 8 bases from V and 3 from J, leaving 14 bases between them. The CDR3 is 13 residues long. For the CDR3, the DNA is TGTGCCAGTAGGGTTAGCGGCGAAGAGACCCAGTACTTC. Translating gives CASRVSGEETQYF.

Many counts were recorded for this clonotype. This chain uses TRBV30 with TRBJ2-2; D gene uncertain. The CDR3 extends over 15 amino acids. Trimming left V 3 bases short and J 0 bases short, with 11 bases between. CDR1 is GTSNPN and CDR2 is SVGIG in the germline V gene (reference sequence). DNA for the CDR3: TGTGCCTGGAGCCCCCCCCCCCCGAACACCGGGGAGCTGTTTTTT. It translates to CAWSPPPPNTGELFF.

This clonotype was counted at least ten times. V and J are TRBV5-1 and TRBJ2-7; D might be TRBD2 (5 bases). This CDR3 has 15 amino acids. V lost 4 bases and J 6 bases, leaving 20 bases between the germline ends. Per the germline V gene, CDR1 is SGHRS and CDR2 is YFSETQ. CDR3 protein: CASSRSTGSAAEQYF. CDR3 bases: TGCGCCAGCAGCCGGTCAACGGGATCCGCTGCCGAGCAGTACTTC.

The chain has TRBV5-6 and TRBJ2-5; tentatively, D is TRBD2 (5 bases). Germline loops: CDR1 SGHDT, CDR2 YYEEEE. V lost 2 bases, J lost 2 bases, and 10 bases lay in between. The CDR3 runs 14 residues. CDR3 sequence reads: CASSLFGVQETQYF. In DNA, the CDR3 is TGTGCCAGCAGCTTATTCGGGGTTCAAGAGACCCAGTACTTC.

This clonotype was counted many times. This chain links TRBV12-3 or TRBV12-4 with TRBJ1-6; D not resolved. The CDR3 is made up of 14 amino acids. Trimming took 3 bases from V and 6 from J, leaving 9 bases between them. This CDR3 is CASSLGVINSPLHF. CDR3 bases: TGTGCCAGCAGTTTGGGTGTAATTAATTCACCCCTCCACTTT.

This clonotype was counted ten times or more. The V gene is TRBV28, the J gene TRBJ1-5; D not certain. The CDR3 runs 12 residues. Looked up from germline, CDR1 is MDHEN and CDR2 is SYDVKM. The V and J ends lost 6 bases and 10 bases respectively, with 13 bases between them. As DNA, the CDR3 is TGTGCCAGCAGCATATCCCGATCTCCCCAGCATTTT. It codes for CASSISRSPQHF.

The chain uses TRBV7-2 and TRBJ2-1; 10 bases align to TRBD2. Germline loops: CDR1 SGHTA, CDR2 FQGNSA. Trimming cost V 1 base and J 6 bases; bases outside gene matches: 6. This CDR3 has 16 amino acids. CDR3 in DNA: TGTGCCAGCAGCTTAGAGCCTAGCGGGAGTGGCAATGAGCAGTTCTTC. This codes for CASSLEPSGSGNEQFF.

At least ten counts were recorded for this clonotype. The rearrangement joins TRBV14 to TRBJ2-3; D possibly matches TRBD1 or TRBD2 (5 bases each). CDR3 size: 15 residues. Looked up from germline, CDR1 is SGHDN and CDR2 is FVKESK. Deletions cut 4 bases from V and 4 bases from J, with 15 bases between. The CDR3 loop is CASSPIRRGADTQYF. The DNA of the CDR3 is TGTGCCAGCAGCCCTATCCGGAGAGGGGCAGATACGCAGTATTTT.

This clonotype was found many times. This sequence joins TRBV5-1 and TRBJ1-4; 11 nucleotides align to TRBD1. Germline V CDR1 and CDR2: SGHRS, YFSETQ. CDR3 length: 17 residues. After removal of 4 bases from V and 3 bases from J, the junction contained 8 bases not matched to a gene. CDR3 loop: CASSIGTGGAANEKLFF. The CDR3, as DNA: TGCGCCAGCAGCATCGGGACAGGGGGGGCGGCTAATGAAAAACTGTTTTTT.

This clonotype was detected ten times or more. V gene TRBV20-1 combines with J gene TRBJ1-6; possible D gene TRBD1, 5 bases. The V end was cut by 3 bases, the J end by 8 bases, with 20 bases between. Germline loops: CDR1 DFQATT, CDR2 SNEGSKA (reference sequence). The CDR3 is 16 residues long. The CDR3: CSASMVGEGLDSPLHF. The CDR3 bases are TGCAGTGCTAGTATGGTGGGGGAAGGGTTAGATTCACCCCTCCACTTT.

The chain has TRBV28 and TRBJ1-1; TRBD1 matches at 8 bases. The CDR3 is made up of 13 amino acids. Germline CDR1 MDHEN, CDR2 SYDVKM. Trimming cost V 6 bases and J 4 bases; bases outside gene matches: 4. CDR3 sequence (DNA): TGTGCCAGCAGACCGACAGGGGTCACTGAAGCTTTCTTT. Translation: CASRPTGVTEAFF.

This clonotype was recorded at least ten times. The gene calls are TRBV18 and TRBJ1-4, with TRBD1 identical over 9 bases. Germline loops: CDR1 KGHSH, CDR2 LQKENI. J gave up 7 bases and V 0 bases, and 6 bases lay outside the gene matches. CDR3 length: 16 amino acids. This CDR3 is CASSPPPGTGLEKLFF. The CDR3 bases are TGTGCCAGCTCACCACCTCCCGGGACAGGGCTTGAAAAACTGTTTTTT.

This clonotype was seen ten or more times. This chain joins TRBV7-2 and TRBJ2-3; D not certain. Germline V lookup: CDR1 SGHTA, CDR2 FQGNSA. The CDR3 sequence is 13 residues long. The ends were cut back, 4 bases at V and 6 bases at J, with 11 bases in the middle. The CDR3 nucleotides read TGTGCCAGCAGCTCCGCTAGTTCGGATACGCAGTATTTT. It codes for CASSSASSDTQYF. The full variable domain, completed using reference TRBV7-2 and TRBJ2-3, is GAGVSQSPSNKVTEKGKDVELRCDPISGHTALYWYRQSLGQGLEFLIYFQGNSAPDKSGLPSDRFSAERTGGSVSTLTIQRTQQEDSAVYLCASSSASSDTQYFGPGTRLTVL.

This rearrangement joins TRBV15 to TRBJ2-3, with D maybe TRBD2 (5 bases). Germline values: CDR1 LNHNV, CDR2 YYDKDF (reference sequence). The CDR3 contains 12 residues. Deletions cut 8 bases from V and 7 bases from J, with 13 bases between. This CDR3 is CATAEGSNTQYF. As DNA, the CDR3 is TGTGCCACCGCAGAGGGTAGCAATACGCAGTATTTT.

At least ten counts were recorded for this clonotype. This rearrangement joins TRBV19 to TRBJ1-5; a possible D gene is TRBD1 (6 bases). Trimming took off 6 bases at V and 0 bases at J, with 18 bases between the two ends. The germline CDR1 and CDR2 sequences are LNHDA and SQIVND (reference sequence). This CDR3 is built from 17 residues. DNA for the CDR3: TGTGCCAGTAGGCTTGAAGAGGGGGGGTTTAGCAATCAGCCCCAGCATTTT. Translation gives CASRLEEGGFSNQPQHF.

This clonotype is medium-sized within its sample. The chain joins TRBV20-1 to TRBJ2-3; 9 bases fit TRBD2. This CDR3 comprises 16 residues. Germline V CDR1 and CDR2: DFQATT, SNEGSKA (reference sequence). The V gene end was trimmed by 5 bases and the J gene end by 3 bases; junction bases not matched to a gene: 12. The DNA of the CDR3 is TGCAGTGCTCTCCTATCGAGCGGGGGGACTACAGATACGCAGTATTTT. Protein sequence: CSALLSSGGTTDTQYF.

This clonotype has more than one count but fewer than ten. A far bigger clonotype differs at one base, so this is likely a read error. V and J are TRBV6-2 or TRBV6-3 and TRBJ1-1, with D possibly being TRBD1 (5 bases). The V end was cut by 6 bases, the J end by 6 bases, with 14 bases between. Germline CDR1 reads MNHEY; CDR2 reads SVGEGT. The CDR3 runs to 13 residues. The CDR3 loop reads CASRSVGDSEAFF. The CDR3, as DNA: TGTGCCAGCAGGTCGGTGGGGGACTCTGAAGCTTTCTTT.

The sample holds many counts of this clonotype. A read error may account for a junction end that differs from germline. CDR3 sequence (DNA): TGTGCCAGCAGGGAAGGGGCGCGGAGCTACAATGAGCAGTTCTTC. This codes for CASREGARSYNEQFF. J is TRBJ2-1 and V is TRBV6-1, with a possible D match to TRBD1 (5 bases). The CDR3 loop spans 15 amino acids. CDR1 and CDR2 from the germline V gene are MNHNS and SASEGT.

This clonotype was seen many times. The J gene is TRBJ2-5, the V gene TRBV7-2; no clear D. The CDR3 is 13 amino acids. Germline-derived CDR1 and CDR2 are SGHTA and FQGNSA. The ends were cut back, 4 bases at V and 4 bases at J, with 10 bases in the middle. The CDR3 region is CASSSAAPETQYF. CDR3 in DNA: TGTGCCAGCAGCTCGGCCGCCCCAGAGACCCAGTACTTC.

This clonotype was recorded at least ten times. V gene TRBV7-9 combines with J gene TRBJ2-3, with 12 bases that match TRBD2. Germline V gene lookup returns CDR1 SEHNR and CDR2 FQNEAQ (reference sequence). V gave up 6 bases and J gave up 1 base; unmatched junction bases: 2. The CDR3 runs to 15 residues. CDR3: CASRRTSGGTDTQYF. The CDR3 DNA is TGTGCCAGCAGGCGGACTAGCGGGGGCACAGATACGCAGTATTTT.

This clonotype was counted ten times or more. CDR3 loop: CATSLRQGESGELFF. The CDR3 DNA follows: TGTGCCACCAGTCTTCGGCAGGGAGAGTCCGGGGAGCTGTTTTTT. The chain uses TRBV19 and TRBJ2-2; D possibly matches TRBD1 or TRBD2 (5 bases each). The CDR3 runs to 15 residues. The V gene lost 10 bases and the J gene lost 6 bases, with 21 bases spanning the gap. Germline values: CDR1 LNHDA, CDR2 SQIVND (reference sequence). The full variable domain, with the rest looked up from reference TRBV19 and TRBJ2-2, is DGGITQSPKYLFRKEGQNVTLSCEQNLNHDAMYWYRQDPGQGLRLIYYSQIVNDFQKGDIAEGYSVSREKKESFPLTVTSAQKNPTAFYLCATSLRQGESGELFFGEGSRLTVL.

A note on this clonotype: A far larger clone is off by one base, so a read error is likely. This chain links TRBV6-5 with TRBJ1-5; D might be TRBD1 (6 bases). The CDR3 runs 15 residues. Germline CDR1 is MNHEY and CDR2 is SVGAGI. In nucleotides, the CDR3 is TGTACCAGCAGTGCCTTCGGACAGTTTGGTCAGCCCCAGCATTTT. It encodes CTSSAFGQFGQPQHF.

This clonotype appeared many times. V gene TRBV9 combines with J gene TRBJ1-1, with D tentatively TRBD1 (5 bases). The germline V and J ends were trimmed by 3 bases and 6 bases, with 18 bases remaining between them. The length of the CDR3 is 15 residues. The germline V gene encodes CDR1 SGDLS and CDR2 YYNGEE. CDR3 loop: CASSASNSQGAEAFF. As DNA, the CDR3 is TGTGCCAGCAGCGCCAGTAATAGCCAGGGCGCTGAAGCTTTCTTT.